This T cell receptor beta chain derives from a study of blood T cell repertoires in COVID-19. Whole-study context: The samples span acute and convalescent COVID-19 from the United States, Italy and Spain. T cells, B-cell-depleted T cells, or PBMCs supplied cDNA or gDNA.

CDR3 length equals 14 residues. Germline CDR1 reads KGHDR; CDR2 reads SFDVKD. Trimming left V 1 base short and J 5 bases short, with 10 bases between. Authors' analysis steps: Estimation of nucleated cell counts was performed using reference gene primer amplification. Method: immunoSEQ multiplex PCR; TCRdb's copy keeps in-frame clones and lacks some. V and J calls and clone size are as listed in that table; D and trimming were resolved from the DNA. The sample has approximately 190,000 clones, roughly 82% seen once; the top ten hold 4.5% to 6.5%. Sequencing was done on a sample of peripheral blood. The receptor comes from a woman aged 30 to 39 with acute or convalescent COVID-19. The rearrangement uses TRBV24-1 and TRBJ2-5; D is possibly TRBD2 (6 bases). The CDR3 spells CATSDFAGKETQYF. As DNA, the CDR3 is TGTGCCACCAGTGATTTCGCGGGGAAGGAGACCCAGTACTTC.